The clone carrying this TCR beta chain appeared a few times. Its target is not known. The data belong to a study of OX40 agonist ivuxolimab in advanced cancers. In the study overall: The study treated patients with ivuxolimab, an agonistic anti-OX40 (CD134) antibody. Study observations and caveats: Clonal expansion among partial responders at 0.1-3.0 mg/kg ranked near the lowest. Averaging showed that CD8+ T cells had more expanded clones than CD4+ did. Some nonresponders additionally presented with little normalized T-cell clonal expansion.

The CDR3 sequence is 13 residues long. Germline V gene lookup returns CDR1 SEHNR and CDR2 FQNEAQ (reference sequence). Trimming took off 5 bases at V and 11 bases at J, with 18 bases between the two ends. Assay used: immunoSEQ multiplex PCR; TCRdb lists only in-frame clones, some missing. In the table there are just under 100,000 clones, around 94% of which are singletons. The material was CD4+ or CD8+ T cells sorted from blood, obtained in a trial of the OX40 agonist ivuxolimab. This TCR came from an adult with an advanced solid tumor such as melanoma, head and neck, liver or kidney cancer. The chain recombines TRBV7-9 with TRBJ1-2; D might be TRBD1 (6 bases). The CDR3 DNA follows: TGTGCCAGCAGCCCGGCGGGGGGGGCTCGTTACACCTTC. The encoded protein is CASSPAGGARYTF.